Sequencing of this T cell receptor beta chain was carried out in a study of tumor-infiltrating lymphocytes in primary liver carcinoma. Study-wide results and caveats: Only about 8-25% of top clones spanned all five tumor regions. Top-250-clone fractions were significantly higher in tumors than in blood (p = 0.039).

Co-extraction yielded RNA and DNA from approximately 20-30 mg of unsorted bulk tissue. Five discrete regions of every tumor underwent sampling. Total RNA (roughly 530 ng) served as template for TCR beta cDNA synthesis primed by a constant-region primer. For TCR beta, libraries were produced by three nested multiplex PCR rounds using slightly modified ARM-PCR. TRBV1-TRBV30 forward and Cbeta reverse primers drove the first two approximately 10-cycle rounds. TCRdb re-called the multiplex PCR reads through MiXCR, storing one row per CDR3 protein. The top ten hold roughly 26% of the sample, which has around 70,000 distinct CDR3 sequences, roughly three quarters seen once. On this clonotype itself: Its antigen is unidentified. As the CDR3 is not closed by the conserved phenylalanine or tryptophan, this likely results from a read error.

This CDR3 is built from 14 residues. Between the trimmed V and J ends, which lost 8 bases and 1 base, there was a span of 11 bases. The chain combines TRBV12-3 or TRBV12-4 with TRBJ2-2; D is uncertain. This receptor was taken from a man aged 35 to 55 with primary liver carcinoma and hepatitis B virus infection. The sample taken for sequencing was liver tumor tissue from sampling region 4. The subset: tumor region T4, right-lateral pole. CDR3 region: CASVESENTGELFL. CDR3 sequence (DNA): TGTGCCAGCGTCGAGTCAGAGAACACCGGGGAGCTGTTTCTT.